This TCR beta chain was documented in a study of control samples from healthy donors and cancer patients. Per the germline V gene, CDR1 is MRHNA and CDR2 is SNTAGT. The CDR3 contains 14 residues. Trimming pared 9 bases from V and 5 bases from J, leaving 19 bases between. The table came from immunoSEQ multiplex PCR; TCRdb's copy has only in-frame clones and leaves some out. The sample has around 180,000 clones; around 90% are singletons. The rearrangement uses TRBV6-4 and TRBJ2-5, with D possibly TRBD2 on 5 matching bases. Sample: blood. The sequence was collected from a woman in her twenties or thirties in good health. This chain's CDR3 is CARSLKLVWETQYF. CDR3 DNA sequence: TGTGCCAGGTCCCTAAAACTAGTTTGGGAGACCCAGTACTTC.